A single sample is the source of the 14 T cell receptor beta chains below, sequenced in a study of T cells in Graves' hyperthyroidism and ophthalmopathy. Regions amplified from RNA transcripts were the TCR beta CDR3 regions. In the first-round RT-PCR of the TCR CDR3, the HTBI primer set was used. A single record per CDR3 protein comes from TCRdb applying MiXCR to the multiplex PCR reads. The table includes some 510,000 distinct CDR3 sequences, around 20% detected once. The specimen sequenced was blood. All receptors derive from a man aged 18 to 30 with Graves' hyperthyroidism.

This clonotype was detected many times. J is TRBJ1-5 and V is TRBV27; D is undetermined. The V and J ends lost 6 bases and 2 bases respectively, with 11 bases between them. This CDR3 has 14 residues. In germline, CDR1 is MNHEY, CDR2 SMNVEV (reference sequence). Written as DNA, the CDR3 is TGTGCCAGCAGGAGAGATCAGGGCAATCAGCCCCAGCATTTT. Its translation: CASRRDQGNQPQHF.

This clonotype has only one observation. The J gene is TRBJ2-2, the V gene TRBV6-1, with a weak D call TRBD2 (6 bases). This CDR3 contains 16 residues. The V gene's germline CDR1 is MNHNS and CDR2 SASEGT. V lost 6 bases to trimming and J lost 0 bases, with 14 bases between them. The CDR3 region is CASREMGRTNTGELFF. The CDR3 nucleotides read TGTGCCAGCAGGGAGATGGGGAGGACGAACACCGGGGAGCTGTTTTTT.

The sample holds many counts of this clonotype. The chain uses TRBV6-1 and TRBJ2-7; 7 nucleotides agree with TRBD2. The CDR3 loop spans 15 amino acids. The germline V gene encodes CDR1 MNHNS and CDR2 SASEGT. The ends lost 8 bases at V and 4 bases at J; junction bases unmatched: 14. The DNA of the CDR3 is TGTGCCAGCTATCCTGGGTACAGCGGGGAATACGAGCAGTACTTC. Translation gives CASYPGYSGEYEQYF.

The V call is TRBV12-3 or TRBV12-4, the J call TRBJ2-7, with TRBD1 as a possible D gene (5 bases). Trimming removed 6 bases at V and 4 bases at J, with 13 bases between. This CDR3 comprises 13 residues. In nucleotides, the CDR3 is TGTGCCAGCAGCAAGTGGCAGGGTTACGAGCAGTACTTC. It codes for CASSKWQGYEQYF.

This clonotype was detected ten times or more. This sequence joins TRBV6-1 and TRBJ1-2, with TRBD1 as a possible D gene (6 bases). CDR1 and CDR2 (germline): MNHNS, SASEGT. The ends were cut back, 2 bases at V and 7 bases at J, with 14 bases in the middle. CDR3 length: 14 residues. The CDR3 region has the DNA TGTGCCAGCAGTGAAAGTCCGAGGGGGAGTGGCTACACCTTC. Amino acid sequence: CASSESPRGSGYTF.

On this clonotype: One base away lies a much larger clone, so this may be a sequencing read error. This chain connects TRBV12-3 or TRBV12-4 to TRBJ1-1, with a weak D call TRBD1 (6 bases). The V end lost 11 bases, the J end lost 4 bases, and 17 bases lay between the germline ends. This CDR3 contains 13 residues. The DNA for the CDR3 is TGTGCCGACCAAGGGGAGGGGGGCACTGAAGCTTTCTTT. This gives the protein CADQGEGGTEAFF.

The chain links TRBV20-1 to TRBJ2-7, with D uncertain. The CDR3 extends over 13 amino acids. Germline CDR1 is DFQATT and CDR2 is SNEGSKA (reference sequence). With 2 bases removed from V and 2 bases from J, the gap between germline ends came to 10 bases. This CDR3 reads CSARSTKTYEQYF. The CDR3 region has the DNA TGCAGTGCTAGATCCACCAAGACCTACGAGCAGTACTTC.

This clonotype was detected many times. This chain connects TRBV28 to TRBJ2-7; 12 bases align to TRBD2. This CDR3 spans 17 amino acids. CDR1 MDHEN and CDR2 SYDVKM come from the germline V gene. Trimming cost V 5 bases and J 4 bases; bases outside gene matches: 12. In DNA form, the CDR3 reads TGTGCCAGCAGTCCCCTCCGACTAGCGGGGGTCCTTTACGAGCAGTACTTC. As protein: CASSPLRLAGVLYEQYF.

This clonotype was detected only a few times. The chain carries TRBV18 and TRBJ1-5; D is unresolved. CDR1 is KGHSH and CDR2 is LQKENI in the germline V gene. V lost 5 bases and J lost 3, with 8 bases in between. This CDR3 region has 13 residues. In nucleotides, the CDR3 is TGTGCCAGCTCATCCCAGATCAATCAGCCCCAGCATTTT. Translating it yields CASSSQINQPQHF.

In this sample, this clonotype turned up many times. The chain is built from TRBV24-1 and TRBJ2-5; tentative D call: TRBD2 (6 bases). The CDR3 contains 15 residues. The ends were cut back, 4 bases at V and 2 bases at J, with 13 bases in the middle. Germline V gene sequence: CDR1 KGHDR, CDR2 SFDVKD. The CDR3 loop is CATSEAGRRQETQYF. The DNA for the CDR3 is TGTGCCACCAGTGAGGCGGGACGGCGACAAGAGACCCAGTACTTC.

This clonotype was counted many times. This chain connects TRBV2 to TRBJ1-5, with TRBD1 as a possible D gene (6 bases). The CDR3 covers 16 residues. Germline V gene sequence: CDR1 SNHLY, CDR2 FYNNEI. Trimming removed 4 bases at V and 2 bases at J, with 15 bases between. DNA for the CDR3: TGTGCCAGCAGTGGCCGGGGGGCGTCGGGCAATCAGCCCCAGCATTTT. Translated, it gives CASSGRGASGNQPQHF.

This chain uses TRBV5-1 with TRBJ2-5, with TRBD1 identical over 8 bases. V trimming: 4 bases; J trimming: 5 bases; junction bases outside the gene matches: 7. Looked up from germline, CDR1 is SGHRS and CDR2 is YFSETQ. The length of the CDR3 is 14 residues. As DNA, the CDR3 is TGCGCCAGCAGCACCCCAGGGGGCTTCGAGACCCAGTACTTC. Its translation is CASSTPGGFETQYF.

This clonotype was detected many times. A read error may produce the germline difference seen at one junction end. This chain joins TRBV20-1 and TRBJ2-5; D possibly uses TRBD1 or TRBD2 (5 bases each). Germline lookup yields CDR1 DFQATT and CDR2 SNEGSKA (reference sequence). This CDR3 comprises 13 residues. The CDR3 DNA reads as TGCAGTGCCATGAGGGGCTACCAGGAGACCCAGTACTTC. Protein sequence: CSAMRGYQETQYF.

Ten or more counts support this clonotype. This chain links TRBV6-1 with TRBJ2-2; D is ambiguous. V gave up 7 bases and J gave up 1 base, with 13 bases separating them. CDR1 is MNHNS and CDR2 is SASEGT in the germline V gene. The CDR3 sequence is 15 residues long. In DNA form, the CDR3 reads TGTGCCAGCACCCTAGGGCCGGGGAACACCGGGGAGCTGTTTTTT. Protein: CASTLGPGNTGELFF.